The next 24 T cell receptor beta chains were all read from a single sample in a study of cytotoxic CD8 clonotypes in ibrutinib-treated CLL. The assay was immunoSEQ multiplex PCR, and TCRdb's table has in-frame clones only and misses some. The sample lists 120,000 to 150,000 clones, 70% to 85% seen once, with approximately 30% in the top ten. Here the sequenced sample was PBMCs, taken after 12 months of ibrutinib treatment. The receptors stem from a human donor with chronic lymphocytic leukemia.

This clone was recorded once. The chain employs TRBV30 and TRBJ2-7; D uncertain. There are 11 residues in the CDR3. The germline V gene has CDR1 GTSNPN and CDR2 SVGIG (reference sequence). V dropped 0 bases and J dropped 5 bases, with 5 bases sitting between them. As DNA, the CDR3 is TGTGCCTGGAGTGTACGCGACGAGCAGTACTTC. Amino acids: CAWSVRDEQYF.

The rearrangement uses TRBV7-2 and TRBJ2-7; 8 bases agree with TRBD2. The CDR3 totals 12 residues. The V segment lost 7 bases and the J segment 3 bases; nucleotides outside the gene matches: 2. CDR1 and CDR2 from the germline V gene are SGHTA and FQGNSA. The CDR3 region is CASNSGGYEQYF. The CDR3 DNA follows: TGTGCCAGCAACAGCGGGGGCTACGAGCAGTACTTC.

The genes are TRBV6-1 and TRBJ2-1; no definite D call. Per germline, CDR1 MNHNS and CDR2 SASEGT. V lost 5 bases, J lost 5 bases, and 4 bases lay in between. The CDR3 length is 11 residues. The CDR3, as DNA: TGTGCCAGCAGTAGAAACAATGAGCAGTTCTTC. This codes for CASSRNNEQFF.

The chain carries TRBV2 and TRBJ2-5; D call uncertain. The CDR3 is made up of 12 amino acids. Per germline, CDR1 SNHLY and CDR2 FYNNEI. V dropped 8 bases and J dropped 9 bases, with 16 bases sitting between them. The CDR3 nucleotides are TGTGCCAGCGGAGAACAAAGGGTGTCCCAGTACTTC. Its protein product is CASGEQRVSQYF. Supplemented by reference TRBV2 and TRBJ2-5, the full variable domain reads EPEVTQTPSHQVTQMGQEVILRCVPISNHLYFYWYRQILGQKVEFLVSFYNNEISEKSEIFDDQFSVERPDGSNFTLKIRSTKLEDSAMYFCASGEQRVSQYFGPGTRLLVL.

This chain uses TRBV4-2 with TRBJ2-1; TRBD2 matches 13 bases. The junction had 5 bases not matched to a gene; V was cut back by 0 bases and J by 0 bases. The CDR3 consists of 19 residues. The germline gives CDR1 LGHNA, CDR2 YNFKEQ. CDR3 DNA sequence: TGTGCCAGCAGCCAAGAAAAACTAGCGGGGGGGAGCTCCTACAATGAGCAGTTCTTC. As protein: CASSQEKLAGGSSYNEQFF.

The chain recombines TRBV9 with TRBJ2-7; no firm D call. Between the trimmed V and J ends, which lost 0 bases and 1 base, there was a span of 8 bases. This CDR3 has 14 amino acids. Germline assignment: CDR1 SGDLS and CDR2 YYNGEE. The CDR3, as DNA: TGTGCCAGCAGCGTAGGACCGGTGTCCTACGAGCAGTACTTC. Protein product: CASSVGPVSYEQYF.

J is TRBJ2-7 and V is TRBV5-6; 12 nucleotides agree with TRBD1. Germline trimming cut 3 bases from V and 6 bases from J; bases unmatched to any gene: 10. CDR1 is SGHDT and CDR2 is YYEEEE in the germline V gene. This CDR3 region has 16 residues. DNA for the CDR3: TGTGCCAGCAGCTCCAACCCGGGACAGGGGGCATCCGAGCAGTACTTC. Translated: CASSSNPGQGASEQYF.

This clone was observed once. V usage is TRBV4-1 and J usage is TRBJ2-3, with D maybe TRBD1 (6 bases). This CDR3 has 20 residues. The germline V gene encodes CDR1 MGHRA and CDR2 YSYEKL. V was pared by 1 base and J by 2 bases, with 25 bases between. CDR3 loop: CASSQGLNRVLDALTDTQYF. The CDR3 nucleotides are TGCGCCAGCAGCCAAGGACTAAACAGGGTTCTCGATGCACTCACAGATACGCAGTATTTT.

The chain has TRBV5-1 and TRBJ2-7, with D possibly matching TRBD1 (6 bases). Germline V gene data show CDR1 as SGHRS and CDR2 as YFSETQ. CDR3 length: 12 residues. Between the trimmed V and J ends, which lost 4 bases and 3 bases, there was a span of 8 bases. The CDR3 loop is CASSEQGYEQYF. In DNA, the CDR3 is TGCGCCAGCAGCGAACAGGGCTACGAGCAGTACTTC.

CDR3 sequence reads: CASSNKGTGELFF. CDR3 coding DNA: TGTGCCAGCAGCAACAAGGGCACCGGGGAGCTGTTTTTT. This chain links TRBV5-6 with TRBJ2-2; D unresolved. Germline V gene data show CDR1 as SGHDT and CDR2 as YYEEEE. This CDR3 is 13 amino acids long. Trimming removed 4 bases at V and 4 bases at J, with 8 bases between. The full variable domain, rest sourced from reference TRBV5-6 and TRBJ2-2, is DAGVTQSPTHLIKTRGQQVTLRCSPKSGHDTVSWYQQALGQGPQFIFQYYEEEERQRGNFPDRFSGHQFPNYSSELNVNALLLGDSALYLCASSNKGTGELFFGEGSRLTVL.

The rearrangement links TRBV7-2 to TRBJ1-5; 7 bases fit TRBD1. J lost 7 bases, V lost 1 base, and 7 bases had no gene match. From germline, CDR1 is SGHTA and CDR2 FQGNSA. The length of the CDR3 is 15 residues. CDR3: CASSLGTQGVQPQHF. The DNA of the CDR3 is TGTGCCAGCAGCTTAGGAACTCAGGGGGTACAGCCCCAGCATTTT.

The gene calls are TRBV14 and TRBJ2-7; D possibly corresponds to TRBD1 (6 bases). Germline values: CDR1 SGHDN, CDR2 FVKESK. This CDR3 region has 13 residues. The V gene lost 4 bases and the J gene lost 3 bases, with 10 bases spanning the gap. CDR3 sequence (DNA): TGTGCCAGCAGCCGACTACAGGGCTACGAGCAGTACTTC. This translates into CASSRLQGYEQYF.

The V and J genes are TRBV5-4 and TRBJ2-2; 9 bases are shared with TRBD1. Germline CDR1 is SGHNT and CDR2 is YYREEE (reference sequence). CDR3 size: 14 residues. Trimming took 5 bases from V and 4 from J; bases not matched to a gene: 3. CDR3 sequence (DNA): TGTGCCAGCAGACGGACAGGGGTCACCGGGGAGCTGTTTTTT. Translating gives CASRRTGVTGELFF.

The genes are TRBV9 and TRBJ2-7; D is unresolved. The CDR3 loop spans 14 amino acids. The germline V gene encodes CDR1 SGDLS and CDR2 YYNGEE. The V and J ends lost 0 bases and 0 bases respectively, with 7 bases between them. The chain's CDR3 is CASSVEGISYEQYF. DNA of the CDR3: TGTGCCAGCAGCGTAGAAGGGATCTCCTACGAGCAGTACTTC.

By its share, this clone is medium-sized (0.01 to 0.1%). The CDR3: CASMGTSGRPYTGELFF. The CDR3 bases are TGTGCCAGCATGGGGACTAGCGGGAGGCCTTACACCGGGGAGCTGTTTTTT. The chain couples TRBV2 to TRBJ2-2; 15 positions match TRBD2. Germline V gene data show CDR1 as SNHLY and CDR2 as FYNNEI. The CDR3 has 17 amino acids. V lost 7 bases, J lost 3 bases, and 6 bases stayed unmatched.

This sequence joins TRBV7-9 and TRBJ2-1; 7 nucleotides agree with TRBD1. CDR1 SEHNR and CDR2 FQNEAQ come from the germline V gene (reference sequence). V shed 5 bases, J shed 9 bases, and the junction held 16 bases outside the gene matches. This CDR3 has 16 residues. The CDR3 loop reads CASSQRQGENSIEQFF. The CDR3 coding sequence is TGTGCCAGCAGCCAGAGACAGGGCGAAAATAGTATTGAGCAGTTCTTC.

This chain joins TRBV28 and TRBJ1-3, with TRBD1 as a possible D gene (5 bases). There are 16 residues in the CDR3. Between the trimmed V and J ends, which lost 6 bases and 2 bases, there was a span of 17 bases. Germline V gene sequence: CDR1 MDHEN, CDR2 SYDVKM. The CDR3: CASRITGRATGNTIYF. CDR3 bases: TGTGCCAGCAGAATCACGGGACGGGCTACTGGAAACACCATATATTTT. Looking up the rest from reference TRBV28 and TRBJ1-3 gives the full variable domain: DVKVTQSSRYLVKRTGEKVFLECVQDMDHENMFWYRQDPGLGLRLIYFSYDVKMKEKGDIPEGYSVSREKKERFSLILESASTNQTSMYLCASRITGRATGNTIYFGEGSWLTVV.

V gene TRBV6-5 combines with J gene TRBJ2-3; D is unclear. The germline V gene has CDR1 MNHEY and CDR2 SVGAGI. This CDR3 has 12 amino acids. V dropped 5 bases and J dropped 2 bases, with 5 bases sitting between them. The CDR3 region is CASSQNTDTQYF. The CDR3 DNA sequence: TGTGCCAGCAGTCAAAACACAGATACGCAGTATTTT.

This rearrangement joins TRBV7-9 to TRBJ1-2, with D unclear. V was shortened by 8 bases and J by 7 bases, with 14 bases between the two germline ends. Germline CDR1 SEHNR, CDR2 FQNEAQ (reference sequence). The CDR3 is made up of 12 amino acids. CDR3: CASFPGGLGYTF. The CDR3 DNA reads TGTGCCAGCTTTCCGGGTGGGCTTGGCTACACCTTC.

The chain links TRBV28 to TRBJ2-5; the match to TRBD2 covers 9 bases. CDR3 length: 16 residues. The germline CDR1 and CDR2 sequences are MDHEN and SYDVKM. Trimming cost V 5 bases and J 0 bases; bases outside gene matches: 7. The CDR3 spells CASSRRLAAYQETQYF. CDR3 bases: TGTGCCAGCAGTAGGAGACTAGCGGCCTACCAAGAGACCCAGTACTTC.

The sample holds one count of this clone. This chain joins TRBV21-1 and TRBJ1-3. TRBV21-1 corresponds to a pseudogene. There are 15 residues in the CDR3. The CDR3: CASSHRRGSANTIYF. CDR3 sequence (DNA): TGTGCCAGCAGCCACCGGCGGGGTTCGGCAAACACCATATATTTT.

This chain links TRBV18 with TRBJ2-3, with unresolved D. Trimming stripped 4 bases from V and 4 bases from J, with 9 bases between. The CDR3 consists of 13 residues. Germline CDR1 reads KGHSH; CDR2 reads LQKENI. CDR3 nucleotides: TGTGCCAGCTCACTCTTAATCTCAGATACGCAGTATTTT. Protein product: CASSLLISDTQYF.

The rearrangement uses TRBV6-1 and TRBJ1-5; 10 nucleotides match TRBD1. Per germline, CDR1 MNHNS and CDR2 SASEGT. Trimming took 6 bases from V and 6 from J; bases not matched to a gene: 5. The CDR3 has 14 amino acids. CDR3 in amino acids: CASSDRGPTQPQHF. CDR3 nucleotide sequence: TGTGCCAGCAGCGACAGGGGGCCCACTCAGCCCCAGCATTTT.

With respect to this clone: The sample carries other DNA sequences with the same CDR3. The DNA of the CDR3 is TGCGCCAGCAGCTTGGGCGGCAGCCAAGAGACCCAGTACTTC. It codes for CASSLGGSQETQYF. The chain carries TRBV5-1 and TRBJ2-5; D gene unclear. The CDR3 sequence is 14 residues long. Germline CDR1 reads SGHRS; CDR2 reads YFSETQ. V lost 0 bases and J lost 1, with 7 bases in between.